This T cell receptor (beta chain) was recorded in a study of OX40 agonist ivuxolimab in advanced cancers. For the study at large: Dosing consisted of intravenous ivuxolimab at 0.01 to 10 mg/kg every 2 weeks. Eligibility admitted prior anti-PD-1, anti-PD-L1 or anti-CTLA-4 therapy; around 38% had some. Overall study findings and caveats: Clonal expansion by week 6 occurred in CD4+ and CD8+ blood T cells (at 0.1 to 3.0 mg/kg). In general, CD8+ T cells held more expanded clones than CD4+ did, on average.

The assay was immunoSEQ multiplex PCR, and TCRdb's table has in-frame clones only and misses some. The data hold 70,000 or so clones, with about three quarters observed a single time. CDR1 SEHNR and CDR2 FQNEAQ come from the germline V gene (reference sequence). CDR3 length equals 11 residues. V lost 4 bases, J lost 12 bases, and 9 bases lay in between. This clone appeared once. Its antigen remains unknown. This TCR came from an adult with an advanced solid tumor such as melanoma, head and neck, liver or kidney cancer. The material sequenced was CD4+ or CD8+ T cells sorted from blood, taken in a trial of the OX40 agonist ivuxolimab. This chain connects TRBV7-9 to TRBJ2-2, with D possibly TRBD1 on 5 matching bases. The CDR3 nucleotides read TGTGCCAGCAGCTCGCCAGGGAAGCTGTTTTTT. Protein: CASSSPGKLFF.